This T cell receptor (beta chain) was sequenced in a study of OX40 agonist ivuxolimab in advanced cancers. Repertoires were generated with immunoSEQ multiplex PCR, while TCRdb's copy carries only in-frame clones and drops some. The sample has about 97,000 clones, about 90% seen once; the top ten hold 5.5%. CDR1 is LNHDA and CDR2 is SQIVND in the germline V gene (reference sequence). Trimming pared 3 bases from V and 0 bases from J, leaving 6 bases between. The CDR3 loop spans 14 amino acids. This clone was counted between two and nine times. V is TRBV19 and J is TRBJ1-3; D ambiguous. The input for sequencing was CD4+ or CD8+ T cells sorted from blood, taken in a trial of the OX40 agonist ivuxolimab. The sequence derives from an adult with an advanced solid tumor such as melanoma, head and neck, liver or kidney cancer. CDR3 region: CASSIQASGNTIYF. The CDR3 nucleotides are TGTGCCAGTAGTATCCAAGCCTCTGGAAACACCATATATTTT.